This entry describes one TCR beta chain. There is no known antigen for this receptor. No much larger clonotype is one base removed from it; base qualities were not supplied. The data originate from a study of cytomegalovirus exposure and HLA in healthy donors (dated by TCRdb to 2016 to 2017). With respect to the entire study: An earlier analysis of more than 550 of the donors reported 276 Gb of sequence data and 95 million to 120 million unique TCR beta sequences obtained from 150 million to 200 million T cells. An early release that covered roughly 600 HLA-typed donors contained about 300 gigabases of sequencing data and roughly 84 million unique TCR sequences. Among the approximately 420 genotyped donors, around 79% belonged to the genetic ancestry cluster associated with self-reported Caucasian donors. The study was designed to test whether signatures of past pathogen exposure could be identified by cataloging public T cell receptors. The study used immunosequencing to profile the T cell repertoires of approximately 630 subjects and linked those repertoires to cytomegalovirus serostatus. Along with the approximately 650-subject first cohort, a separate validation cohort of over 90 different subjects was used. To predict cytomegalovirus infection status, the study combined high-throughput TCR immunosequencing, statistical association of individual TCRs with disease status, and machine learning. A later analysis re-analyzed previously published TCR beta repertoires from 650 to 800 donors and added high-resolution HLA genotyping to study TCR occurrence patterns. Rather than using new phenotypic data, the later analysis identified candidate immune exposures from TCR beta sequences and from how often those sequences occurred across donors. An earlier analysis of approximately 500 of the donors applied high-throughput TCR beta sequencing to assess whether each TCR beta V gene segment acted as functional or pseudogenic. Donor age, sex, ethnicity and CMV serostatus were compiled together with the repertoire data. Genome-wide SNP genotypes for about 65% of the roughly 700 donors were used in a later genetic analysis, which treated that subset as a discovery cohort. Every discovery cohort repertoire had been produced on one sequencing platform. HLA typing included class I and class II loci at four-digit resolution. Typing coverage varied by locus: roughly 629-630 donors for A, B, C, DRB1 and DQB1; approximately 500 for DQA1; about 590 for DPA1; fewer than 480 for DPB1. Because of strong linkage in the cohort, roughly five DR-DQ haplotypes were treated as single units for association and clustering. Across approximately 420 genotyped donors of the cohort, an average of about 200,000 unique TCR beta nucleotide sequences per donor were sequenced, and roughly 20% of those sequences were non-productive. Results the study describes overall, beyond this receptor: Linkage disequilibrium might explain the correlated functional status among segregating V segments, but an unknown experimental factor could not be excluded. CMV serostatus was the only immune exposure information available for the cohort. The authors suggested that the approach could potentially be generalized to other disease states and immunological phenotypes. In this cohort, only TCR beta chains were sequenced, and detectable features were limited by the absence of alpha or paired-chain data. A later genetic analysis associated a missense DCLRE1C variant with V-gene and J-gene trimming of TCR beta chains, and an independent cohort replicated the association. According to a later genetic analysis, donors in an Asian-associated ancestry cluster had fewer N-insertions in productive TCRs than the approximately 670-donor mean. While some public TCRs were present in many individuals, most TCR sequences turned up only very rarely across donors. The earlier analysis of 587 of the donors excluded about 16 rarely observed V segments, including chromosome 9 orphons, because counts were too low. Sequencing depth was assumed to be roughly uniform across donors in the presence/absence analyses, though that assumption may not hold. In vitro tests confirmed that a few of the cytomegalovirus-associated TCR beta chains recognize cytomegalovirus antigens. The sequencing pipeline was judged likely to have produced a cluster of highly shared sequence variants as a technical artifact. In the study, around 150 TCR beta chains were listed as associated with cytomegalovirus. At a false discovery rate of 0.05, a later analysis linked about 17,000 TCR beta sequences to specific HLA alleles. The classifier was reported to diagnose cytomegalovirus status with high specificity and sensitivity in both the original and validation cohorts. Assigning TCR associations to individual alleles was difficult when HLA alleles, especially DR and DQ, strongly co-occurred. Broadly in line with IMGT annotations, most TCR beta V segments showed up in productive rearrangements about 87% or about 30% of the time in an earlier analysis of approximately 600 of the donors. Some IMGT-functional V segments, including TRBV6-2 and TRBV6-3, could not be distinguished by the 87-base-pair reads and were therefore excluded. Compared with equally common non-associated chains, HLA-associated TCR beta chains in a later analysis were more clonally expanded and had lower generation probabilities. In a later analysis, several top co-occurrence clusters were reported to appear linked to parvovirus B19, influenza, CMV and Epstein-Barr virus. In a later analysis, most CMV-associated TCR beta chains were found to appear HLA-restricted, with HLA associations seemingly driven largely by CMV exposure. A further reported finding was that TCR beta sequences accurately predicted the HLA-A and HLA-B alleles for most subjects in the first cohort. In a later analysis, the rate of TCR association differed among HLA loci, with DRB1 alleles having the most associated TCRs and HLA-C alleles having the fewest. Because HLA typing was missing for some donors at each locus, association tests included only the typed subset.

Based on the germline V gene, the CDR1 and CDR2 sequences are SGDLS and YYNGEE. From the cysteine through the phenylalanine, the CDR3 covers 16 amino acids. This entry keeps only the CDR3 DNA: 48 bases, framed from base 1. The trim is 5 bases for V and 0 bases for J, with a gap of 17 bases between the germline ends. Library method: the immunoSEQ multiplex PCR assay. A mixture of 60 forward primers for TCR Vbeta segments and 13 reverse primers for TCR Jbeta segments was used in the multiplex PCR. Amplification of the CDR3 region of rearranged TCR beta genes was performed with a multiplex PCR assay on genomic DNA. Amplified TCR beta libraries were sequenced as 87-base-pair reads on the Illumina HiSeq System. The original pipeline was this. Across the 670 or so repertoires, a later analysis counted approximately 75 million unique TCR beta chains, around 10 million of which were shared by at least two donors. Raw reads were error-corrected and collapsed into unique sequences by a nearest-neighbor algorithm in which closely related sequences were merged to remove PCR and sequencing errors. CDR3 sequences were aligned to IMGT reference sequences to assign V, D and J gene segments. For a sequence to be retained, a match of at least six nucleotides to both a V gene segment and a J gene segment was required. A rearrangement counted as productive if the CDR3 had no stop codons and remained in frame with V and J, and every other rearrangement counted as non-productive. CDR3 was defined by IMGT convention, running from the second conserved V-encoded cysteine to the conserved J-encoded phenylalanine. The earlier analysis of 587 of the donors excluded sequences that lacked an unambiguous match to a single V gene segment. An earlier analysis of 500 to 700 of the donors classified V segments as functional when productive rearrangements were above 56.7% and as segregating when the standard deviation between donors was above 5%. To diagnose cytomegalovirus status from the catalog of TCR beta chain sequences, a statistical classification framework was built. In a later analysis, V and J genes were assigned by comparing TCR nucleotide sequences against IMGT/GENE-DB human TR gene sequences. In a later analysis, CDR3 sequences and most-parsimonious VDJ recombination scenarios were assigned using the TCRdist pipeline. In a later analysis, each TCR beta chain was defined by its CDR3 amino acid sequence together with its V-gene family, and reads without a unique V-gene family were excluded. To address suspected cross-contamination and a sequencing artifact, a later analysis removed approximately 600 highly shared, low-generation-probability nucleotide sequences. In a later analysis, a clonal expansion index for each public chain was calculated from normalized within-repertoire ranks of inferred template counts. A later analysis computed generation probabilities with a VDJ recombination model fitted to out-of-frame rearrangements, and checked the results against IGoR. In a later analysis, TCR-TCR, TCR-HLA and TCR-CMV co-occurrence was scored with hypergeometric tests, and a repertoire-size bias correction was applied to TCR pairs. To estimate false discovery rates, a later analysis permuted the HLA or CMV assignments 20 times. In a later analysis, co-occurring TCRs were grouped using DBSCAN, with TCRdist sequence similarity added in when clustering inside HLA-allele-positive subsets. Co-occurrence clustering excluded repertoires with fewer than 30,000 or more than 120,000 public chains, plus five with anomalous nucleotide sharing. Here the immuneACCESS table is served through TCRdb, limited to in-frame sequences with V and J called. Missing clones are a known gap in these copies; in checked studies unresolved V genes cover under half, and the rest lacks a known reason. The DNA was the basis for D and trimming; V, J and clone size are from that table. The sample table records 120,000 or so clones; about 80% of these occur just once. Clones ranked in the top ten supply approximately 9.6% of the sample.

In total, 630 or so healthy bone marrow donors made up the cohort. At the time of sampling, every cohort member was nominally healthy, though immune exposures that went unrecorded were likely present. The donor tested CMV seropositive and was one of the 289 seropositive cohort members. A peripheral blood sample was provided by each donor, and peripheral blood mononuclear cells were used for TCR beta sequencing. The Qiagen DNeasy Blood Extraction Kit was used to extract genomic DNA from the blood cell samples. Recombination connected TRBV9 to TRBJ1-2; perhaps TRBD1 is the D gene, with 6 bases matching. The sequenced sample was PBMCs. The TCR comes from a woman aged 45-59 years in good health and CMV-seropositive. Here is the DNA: TGTGCCAGCAGGAAGGCGGGGGACACCTCTAACTATGGCTACACCTTC. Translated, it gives CASRKAGDTSNYGYTF.